Listed below are T cell receptor beta chains from one sample, sequenced in a study of shared clonotypes between healthy human individuals. Clones were read by immunoSEQ multiplex PCR, and TCRdb kept only the in-frame ones, dropping some. The profile shows 2,500,000 or so clones, roughly 92% of them singletons. Sequencing used naive CD4+ T cells from PBMCs. The source of these receptors is a man aged 18 to 29 in good health. Some clones in this sample may be carry-over from other donors' samples. Both conserved end residues are part of each CDR3. A D gene is named only where the DNA matches it firmly. The size field is filled for only some rows; it gives once, few, many or a size class.

CDR3 protein,CDR3 DNA,clone size,J gene,D gene,V gene
CASSVGTAADTQYF,TGTGCCAGCAGCGTAGGGACCGCCGCAGATACGCAGTATTTT,once,TRBJ2-3,NA,TRBV9
CASSDTVLYTGELFF,TGTGCCAGCAGTGACACTGTTTTGTACACCGGGGAGCTGTTTTTT,few,TRBJ2-2,NA,TRBV28
CASSPSRLATYEQYF,TGTGCCAGCTCACCATCGCGCCTAGCTACTTACGAGCAGTACTTC,NA,TRBJ2-7,NA,TRBV18
CASSAPAGKFHEQYF,TGTGCCAGTAGCGCGCCGGCGGGTAAGTTTCACGAGCAGTACTTC,NA,TRBJ2-7,NA,TRBV19
CASSLTGEGTQYF,TGTGCCAGCAGTTTAACGGGAGAAGGGACCCAGTACTTC,NA,TRBJ2-5,NA,TRBV28
CASSLGQGIGQPQHF,TGTGCCAGCAGCTTAGGACAGGGGATAGGACAGCCCCAGCATTTT,once,TRBJ1-5,TRBD1,TRBV7-6
CAISEGDSTDGYTF,TGTGCCATCAGTGAGGGGGACAGCACGGATGGCTACACCTTC,NA,TRBJ1-2,TRBD1,TRBV10-3
CASSLRGTGVREQYF,TGTGCCAGCAGTTTACGTGGGACAGGGGTGAGGGAGCAGTACTTC,NA,TRBJ2-7,TRBD1,TRBV28
CASSTLAGGPMEEQYF,TGTGCCAGCTCCACGCTAGCGGGAGGGCCGATGGAGGAGCAGTACTTC,NA,TRBJ2-7,TRBD2,TRBV18
CASSSLAGGEVTDTQYF,TGTGCCAGCAGTTCTCTAGCGGGAGGGGAGGTCACAGATACGCAGTATTTT,NA,TRBJ2-3,TRBD2,TRBV27
CASSPSEKGRWSNQPQHF,TGTGCCAGTAGTCCTTCCGAGAAGGGTCGCTGGAGCAATCAGCCCCAGCATTTT,NA,TRBJ1-5,NA,TRBV19
CASGWDSTNEKLFF,TGTGCTAGTGGTTGGGACAGCACTAATGAAAAACTGTTTTTT,NA,TRBJ1-4,TRBD1,TRBV12-5
CASSWGGPSSVGAYEQYF,TGTGCCAGCAGCTGGGGGGGGCCTAGCAGTGTGGGAGCGTACGAGCAGTACTTC,once,TRBJ2-7,NA,TRBV5-4